These T cell receptor beta chains were read from a single sample in a study of blood T cell repertoires in COVID-19. The protocol was immunoSEQ multiplex PCR, while the TCRdb copy is restricted to in-frame clones and leaves out a portion. The sample yields around 300,000 clones, approximately 85% seen once. Specimen: peripheral blood. These receptors were taken from a woman in her 70s with acute or convalescent COVID-19. The CDR3 runs from the conserved cysteine through the conserved F or W. D genes are given only for firm matches.

V gene	D gene	J gene	CDR3 protein
TRBV27	NA	TRBJ1-1	CASSLRSGSEAFF
TRBV6-5	NA	TRBJ2-7	CASSLGDEQYF
TRBV7-2	TRBD1	TRBJ2-2	CASNPQGARGELFF
TRBV24-1	TRBD1	TRBJ2-1	CATMDRAANEQFF
TRBV5-1	NA	TRBJ1-1	CASSRQENTEAFF
TRBV7-8	NA	TRBJ1-5	CASTLGRSKGDQPQHF
TRBV2	NA	TRBJ2-3	CASNSHGERQYF
TRBV21-1	NA	TRBJ2-3	CASRFRGGAEDTQYF
TRBV5-5	NA	TRBJ1-1	CASSITQWEAFF
TRBV27	NA	TRBJ2-5	CASSFFRGAQETQYF
TRBV13	NA	TRBJ2-2	CASSPFPGELFF
TRBV11-1	TRBD2	TRBJ2-7	CASSFDLAGYEQYF
TRBV4-2	NA	TRBJ1-4	CASSQDVLRAREKLFF
TRBV30	NA	TRBJ1-1	CAWSVQGRVAEAFF
TRBV7-9	NA	TRBJ2-7	CASSSRSYEQYF
TRBV3-1/TRBV3-2	NA	TRBJ1-5	CASSRGGDQPQHF
TRBV2	NA	TRBJ1-1	CASSVFTEAFF
TRBV19	NA	TRBJ2-1	CASTSMWGLSYNEQFF
TRBV19	NA	TRBJ2-5	CASSIGTQETQYF
TRBV10-3	NA	TRBJ2-7	CAISTGRYEQYF
TRBV3-1/TRBV3-2	TRBD2	TRBJ2-1	CASSQASAGGRYNEQFF
TRBV5-1	NA	TRBJ1-1	CASSREGMGWTEAFF
TRBV6-5	TRBD1	TRBJ2-7	CASRPGTGPYEQYF
TRBV12-5	NA	TRBJ1-3	CASGLVLDNTIYF
TRBV4-1	TRBD1	TRBJ1-6	CASSQGDRETSPLHF
TRBV18	TRBD2	TRBJ2-3	CASSLGLATRDTQYF
TRBV3-1/TRBV3-2	NA	TRBJ2-1	CASSQGQGNYNEQFF
TRBV7-9	TRBD1	TRBJ1-1	CASGRDRQNTEAFF
TRBV5-1	TRBD2	TRBJ2-7	CASSLGTSGYEQYF
TRBV6-5	NA	TRBJ1-2	CASTAISTNYGYTF
TRBV10-3	NA	TRBJ2-5	CAISLGMEETQYF
TRBV5-1	NA	TRBJ1-4	CASSLGASSLNEKLFF
TRBV5-1	TRBD1	TRBJ1-4	CASSPQGAGTNEKLFF
TRBV6-5	NA	TRBJ1-1	CATQENTEAFF
TRBV30	NA	TRBJ1-2	CAWSVATAYGYTF
TRBV6-2/TRBV6-3	NA	TRBJ2-3	CASSDPPTSPHTDTQYF
TRBV5-4	NA	TRBJ1-2	CASSLRGANYGYTF
TRBV27	NA	TRBJ2-2	CASSLLGRNTGELFF
TRBV4-1	TRBD2	TRBJ2-5	CASSQERGGRETQYF
TRBV19	TRBD1	TRBJ1-5	CASSTTGGSKQPQHF
TRBV6-6	NA	TRBJ1-2	CASSYSARDTYGYTF
TRBV6-5	TRBD1	TRBJ2-7	CASSYGGTGGYEQYF
TRBV5-4	NA	TRBJ2-3	CASSLAGTDTQYF
TRBV2	NA	TRBJ1-5	CASTALWGDQPQHF
TRBV5-1	NA	TRBJ2-1	CASSPLVGDPTNEQFF
TRBV19	TRBD2	TRBJ2-3	CASTTSGGARDTQYF
TRBV6-1	NA	TRBJ1-3	CASSESGTHTIYF
TRBV6-4	TRBD1	TRBJ2-3	CAKDTGDWSTDTQYF
TRBV5-1	NA	TRBJ1-5	CASSRNGGSNQPQHF
TRBV5-1	NA	TRBJ1-2	CASSLSGVYGYTF
TRBV19	TRBD1	TRBJ1-1	CASSFLPRTGGPNTEAFF
TRBV6-5	NA	TRBJ2-7	CASCRGGPYEQYF
TRBV3-1/TRBV3-2	NA	TRBJ2-5	CASSQEWAQETQYF
TRBV6-5	NA	TRBJ2-3	CASGGYGQGTDTQYF
TRBV11-1	NA	TRBJ2-1	CASSPLRLDEQFF
TRBV27	NA	TRBJ1-5	CASSHEKGTGNQPQHF
TRBV4-1	NA	TRBJ2-7	CASSQREGGREQYF
TRBV5-5	NA	TRBJ2-1	CASSSLSAYNEQFF
TRBV7-2	NA	TRBJ2-5	CASSLTNTPETQYF
TRBV16	NA	TRBJ2-5	CASSYSGQETQYF